Given below is one TCR beta chain in context. Treatment of all HIV participants took place in the United States. Survey level was the resolution at which the v3.0 immunoSEQ assay ran. Sequencing targeted roughly 35,000-50,000 T-cell genomes per sample. Using immunoSEQ multiplex PCR, the repertoire was profiled, and TCRdb retains in-frame clones only, with some absent. The data hold about 24,000 clones, with roughly 95% observed a single time. The sample belongs to a study of long-term antiretroviral therapy in people with HIV. V lost 8 bases and J 2 bases, leaving 16 bases between the germline ends. The V gene's germline CDR1 is MNHEY and CDR2 SMNVEV (reference sequence). This CDR3 is 14 amino acids long.

The source was unsorted PBMCs, collected more than 4.7 years after starting antiretroviral therapy. V is TRBV27 and J is TRBJ2-7; the D is unclear. The clonotype comes from a woman in her forties or fifties with HIV. The CDR3 DNA follows: TGTGCCAGCTCCGATGGCCGTACGGCCTACGAGCAGTACTTC. It translates to CASSDGRTAYEQYF.